This T cell receptor beta chain stems from a study of control samples from healthy donors and cancer patients. The CDR3 loop spans 17 amino acids. Germline CDR1 SGHTA, CDR2 FQGNSA. V was pared by 7 bases and J by 7 bases, with 17 bases of the junction left unmatched. Clones were sequenced by immunoSEQ multiplex PCR, and TCRdb holds only the in-frame ones, with some missing. This repertoire shows approximately 90,000 clones, about 89% found once; its top ten account for around a fifth. Sequenced material: blood. V gene TRBV7-2 combines with J gene TRBJ2-1, with TRBD1 matching 9 bases. The sequence was obtained from a man in his thirties or forties in good health. CDR3 coding DNA: TGTGCCAGCACTCAAGCCTATTTGGGACAGGGTCGAAATGAGCAGTTCTTC. It yields the protein CASTQAYLGQGRNEQFF.